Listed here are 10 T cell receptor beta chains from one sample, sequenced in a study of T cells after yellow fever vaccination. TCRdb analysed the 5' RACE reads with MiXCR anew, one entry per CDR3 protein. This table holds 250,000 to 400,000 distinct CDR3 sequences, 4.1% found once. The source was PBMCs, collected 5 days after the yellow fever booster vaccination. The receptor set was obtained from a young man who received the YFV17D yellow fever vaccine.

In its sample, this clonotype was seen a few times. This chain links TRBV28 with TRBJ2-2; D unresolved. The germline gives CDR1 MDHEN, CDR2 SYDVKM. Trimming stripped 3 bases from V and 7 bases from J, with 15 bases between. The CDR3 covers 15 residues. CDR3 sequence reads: CASSFIGRSSGELFF. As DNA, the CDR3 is TGTGCCAGCAGTTTCATAGGTCGATCCAGCGGGGAGCTGTTTTTT.

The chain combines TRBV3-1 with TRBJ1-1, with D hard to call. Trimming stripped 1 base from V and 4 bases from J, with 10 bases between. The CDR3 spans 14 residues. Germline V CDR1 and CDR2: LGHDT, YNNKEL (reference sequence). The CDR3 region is CASSQGSGITEAFF. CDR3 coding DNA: TGTGCCAGCAGCCAAGGATCCGGGATCACTGAAGCTTTCTTT.

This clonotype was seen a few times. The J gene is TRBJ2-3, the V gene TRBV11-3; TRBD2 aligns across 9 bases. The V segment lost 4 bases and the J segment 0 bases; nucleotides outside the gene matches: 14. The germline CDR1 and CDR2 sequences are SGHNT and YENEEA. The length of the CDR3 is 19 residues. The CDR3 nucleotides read TGTGCCAGCAGCTCGACTGACCCTAGCGGGGTTTCTAGCACAGATACGCAGTATTTT. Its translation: CASSSTDPSGVSSTDTQYF.

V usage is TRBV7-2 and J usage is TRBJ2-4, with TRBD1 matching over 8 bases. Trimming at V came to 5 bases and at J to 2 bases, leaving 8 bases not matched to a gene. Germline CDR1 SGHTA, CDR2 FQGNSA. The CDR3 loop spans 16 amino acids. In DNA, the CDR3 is TGTGCCAGCAGCCCTAGACAGGGGATAACCAAAAACATTCAGTACTTC. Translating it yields CASSPRQGITKNIQYF.

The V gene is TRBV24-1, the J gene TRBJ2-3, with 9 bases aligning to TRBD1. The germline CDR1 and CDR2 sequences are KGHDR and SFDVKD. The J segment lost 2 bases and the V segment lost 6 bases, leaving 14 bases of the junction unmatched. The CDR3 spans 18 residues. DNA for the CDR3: TGTGCCACCAGTCCTAGAGGCGGGACAGGGTTTCCCACAGATACGCAGTATTTT. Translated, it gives CATSPRGGTGFPTDTQYF.

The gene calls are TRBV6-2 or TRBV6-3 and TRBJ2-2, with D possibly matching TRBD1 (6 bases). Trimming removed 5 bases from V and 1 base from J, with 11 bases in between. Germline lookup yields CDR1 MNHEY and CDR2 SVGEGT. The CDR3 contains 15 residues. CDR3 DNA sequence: TGTGCCAGCAGTGAATACAGGGTGAACACCGGGGAGCTGTTTTTT. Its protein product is CASSEYRVNTGELFF.

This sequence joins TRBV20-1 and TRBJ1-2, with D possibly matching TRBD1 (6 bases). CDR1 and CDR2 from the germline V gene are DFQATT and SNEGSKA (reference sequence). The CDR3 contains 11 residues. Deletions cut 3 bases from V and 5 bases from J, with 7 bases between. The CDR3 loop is CSASGQYGYTF. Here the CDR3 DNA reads TGCAGTGCTAGTGGACAGTATGGCTACACCTTC.

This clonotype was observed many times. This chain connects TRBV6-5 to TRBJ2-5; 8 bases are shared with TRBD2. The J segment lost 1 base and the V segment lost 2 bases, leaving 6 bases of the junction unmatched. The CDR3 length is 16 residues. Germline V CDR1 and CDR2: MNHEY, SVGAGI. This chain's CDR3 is CASSYGSSGPQETQYF. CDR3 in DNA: TGTGCCAGCAGTTACGGTTCTAGCGGGCCCCAAGAGACCCAGTACTTC.

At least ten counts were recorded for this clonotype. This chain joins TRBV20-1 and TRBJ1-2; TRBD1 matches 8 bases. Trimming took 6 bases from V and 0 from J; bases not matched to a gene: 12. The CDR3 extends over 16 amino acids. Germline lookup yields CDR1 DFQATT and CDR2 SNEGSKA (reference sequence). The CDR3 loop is CSARPGTGPANYGYTF. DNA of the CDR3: TGCAGTGCCCGTCCCGGGACAGGCCCAGCTAACTATGGCTACACCTTC.

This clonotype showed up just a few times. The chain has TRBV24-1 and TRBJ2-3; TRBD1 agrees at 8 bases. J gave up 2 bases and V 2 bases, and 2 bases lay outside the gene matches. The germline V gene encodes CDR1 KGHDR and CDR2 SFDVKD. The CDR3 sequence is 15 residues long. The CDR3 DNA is TGTGCCACCAGTGATTCGGGACAGGTCACAGATACGCAGTATTTT. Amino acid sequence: CATSDSGQVTDTQYF.